This T cell receptor beta chain was sequenced for a study of T cell changes during pregnancy in multiple sclerosis. The V end was cut by 0 bases, the J end by 0 bases, with 12 bases between. The CDR3 is made up of 17 amino acids. Per the germline V gene, CDR1 is SGHNT and CDR2 is YYREEE (reference sequence). The method was immunoSEQ multiplex PCR; TCRdb's version includes in-frame clones alone and lacks a portion of them. The sample has about 100,000 clones; around 92% are singletons. The V call is TRBV5-4, the J call TRBJ2-2; D perhaps matches TRBD2 (5 bases). The receptor was isolated from a female donor with multiple sclerosis, enrolled in a pregnancy study. The input for sequencing was peripheral blood, taken after pregnancy. In DNA, the CDR3 is TGTGCCAGCAGCTTGGTCCGGGGTAGGGCGAACACCGGGGAGCTGTTTTTT. Translating gives CASSLVRGRANTGELFF.